This is a list of T cell receptor beta chains from one sample in a study of T cells after yellow fever vaccination. TCRdb ran MiXCR on the 5' RACE reads and lists one entry per CDR3 protein. The table shows approximately 300,000 distinct CDR3 sequences, with around 6.8% occurring only once. The sample here was PBMCs, taken around 45 days after the first yellow fever vaccination. The receptors were sampled from a man in his late teens or twenties who received the YFV17D yellow fever vaccine. CDR3s leave out the opening cysteine and the closing phenylalanine or tryptophan.

v_call cdr3_aa
TRBV20-1 SASLVDSYGYT
TRBV3-1 ASSQDGRRETQY
TRBV10-3 AISERGQGNQPQH
TRBV20-1 SVVTSGPNGELF
TRBV5-6 ASIGASGANVLT
TRBV4-1 ASSRGLAGGLKTQY
TRBV7-3 ASSLYGGVTEAF
TRBV10-2 ASSDKARGTPY
TRBV9 ASSVDAAPYNEQF
TRBV7-7 ASSLTLAGGPHNEQF
TRBV19 ASSPSGTDYGYT
TRBV5-1 ASSPQDGRTRDGYT
TRBV7-9 ASSRGDSPYGYT
TRBV13 ASSPRQGRSEKLF
TRBV7-2 ASSFDPGARPLH
TRBV14 ASSQDVRPLD
TRBV7-6 ASSSGLTGSRETQY
TRBV7-9 ASSLRGTGGSNEQF
TRBV5-1 ASSSGTGALGYQKLF
TRBV11-2 ASSPPLWTSVGTDTQY
TRBV18 ASSIQGGPNTGELF
TRBV7-9 ASSPTLAGTDTQY
TRBV6-5 ASSYSNGDTGELF
TRBV7-2 ASRFGLAGAYEQY
TRBV13 ASKGERQVTDTQY
TRBV19 ASRGTGTGTEAF
TRBV27 ASSSRDRVDMGSPLH
TRBV12-3/TRBV12-4 ASSSGQTYNSPLH
TRBV5-5 ASSPRGRDNSPLH
TRBV6-5 ASSYFGNTEAF
TRBV5-1 ASSGTGTSSGNTIY
TRBV2 ASTLRRDTGYT
TRBV9 ASSGYWDTSSYEQY
TRBV10-3 AISSLAGEGTQY
TRBV5-1 ASSIDSRETQY
TRBV7-2 ASSFGPTIY
TRBV4-3 ASSQAGPGLAGETGELF
TRBV7-9 ASSLGVMNTEAS
TRBV5-1 ASRTGGAMNEQF
TRBV9 ASSAGLAGADTQY
TRBV7-9 ASSLQDRGPYNEQF
TRBV7-2 ASSPGLAGANEQF
TRBV7-6 ASGSKQSTGPLQETQY
TRBV5-1 ASSSRTGGESPLH
TRBV12-3/TRBV12-4 ASSLVRDNQPQH
TRBV20-1 SALGGGSSHSPLH
TRBV7-2 ASSPMSGTSAYGYT
TRBV12-3/TRBV12-4 ASSLLGTTEAF
TRBV3-1 ASSQDGRGLSETQY
TRBV20-1 SAATGDSTDTQY
TRBV24-1 ATSGDGWGYT